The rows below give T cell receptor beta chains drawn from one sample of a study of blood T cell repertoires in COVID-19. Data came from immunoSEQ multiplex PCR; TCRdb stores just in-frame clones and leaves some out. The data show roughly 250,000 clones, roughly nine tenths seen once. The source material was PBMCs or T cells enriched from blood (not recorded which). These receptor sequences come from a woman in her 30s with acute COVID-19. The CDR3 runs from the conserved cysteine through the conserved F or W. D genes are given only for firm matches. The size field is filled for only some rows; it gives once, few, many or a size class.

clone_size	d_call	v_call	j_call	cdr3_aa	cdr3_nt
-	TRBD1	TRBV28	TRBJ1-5	CASIHPTGMNQPQHF	TGTGCCAGCATTCATCCGACAGGGATGAATCAGCCCCAGCATTTT
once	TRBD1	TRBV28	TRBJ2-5	CASSHRLPQGIRGETQYF	TGTGCCAGCAGTCATAGGCTCCCACAGGGGATCAGGGGAGAGACCCAGTACTTC
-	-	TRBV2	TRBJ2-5	CASSESRVGETQYF	TGTGCCAGCAGTGAATCGCGGGTTGGGGAGACCCAGTACTTC
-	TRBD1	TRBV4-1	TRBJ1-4	CASSQGQTVEKLFF	TGCGCCAGCAGCCAGGGACAGACGGTGGAAAAACTGTTTTTT
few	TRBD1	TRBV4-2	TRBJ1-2	CASSRDSQPLGVGYTF	TGTGCCAGCAGCCGGGACAGCCAACCCCTAGGGGTTGGCTACACCTTC
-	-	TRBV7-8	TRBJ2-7	CASSWRGGEQYF	TGTGCCAGCAGTTGGAGGGGTGGCGAGCAGTACTTC
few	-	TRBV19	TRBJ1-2	CASSISVYGYTF	TGTGCCAGTAGTATATCGGTCTATGGCTACACCTTC
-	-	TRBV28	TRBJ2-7	CASSSSGGAYEQYF	TGTGCCAGCAGTTCTTCCGGCGGAGCCTACGAGCAGTACTTC
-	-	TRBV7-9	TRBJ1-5	CASSLGVGAGGNQPQHF	TGTGCCAGCAGCTTAGGGGTAGGGGCTGGGGGCAATCAGCCCCAGCATTTT
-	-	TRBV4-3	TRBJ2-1	CASSQGGRNNEQFF	TGCGCCAGCAGCCAGGGGGGACGCAACAATGAGCAGTTCTTC
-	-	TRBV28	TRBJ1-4	CASSRDTSTNEKLFF	TGTGCCAGCAGTCGGGACACCTCAACTAATGAAAAACTGTTTTTT
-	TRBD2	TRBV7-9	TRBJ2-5	CASSQPGTSGKETQYF	TGTGCCAGCAGCCAGCCCGGGACTAGCGGGAAAGAGACCCAGTACTTC
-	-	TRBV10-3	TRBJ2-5	CAISESRTKETQYF	TGTGCCATCAGTGAGTCGCGGACAAAAGAGACCCAGTACTTC
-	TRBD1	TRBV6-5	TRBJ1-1	CASSDRANTEAFF	TGTGCCAGCAGCGACAGGGCCAACACTGAAGCTTTCTTT
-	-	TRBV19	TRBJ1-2	CASSPGQLWGGYTF	TGTGCCAGTAGTCCTGGTCAATTATGGGGCGGCTACACCTTC
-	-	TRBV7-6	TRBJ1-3	CASSRMEGSGNTIYF	TGTGCCAGCAGCCGCATGGAGGGCTCTGGAAACACCATATATTTT
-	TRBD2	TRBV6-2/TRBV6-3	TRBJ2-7	CASSYFGTSGSTSYEQYF	TGTGCCAGCAGTTACTTCGGGACTAGCGGGAGCACCTCCTACGAGCAGTACTTC
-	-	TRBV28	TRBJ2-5	CASSLSETQYF	TGTGCCAGCAGTCTTTCGGAGACCCAGTACTTC
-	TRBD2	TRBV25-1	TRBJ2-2	CASSEFGGDLTGELFF	TGTGCCAGCAGTGAATTTGGGGGGGACCTCACCGGGGAGCTGTTTTTT
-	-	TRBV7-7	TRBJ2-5	CASSLVLGDQETQYF	TGTGCTAGCAGCTTAGTACTCGGTGATCAAGAGACCCAGTACTTC
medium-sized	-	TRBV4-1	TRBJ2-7	CASSPINTGISYEQYF	TGCGCCAGCAGCCCAATAAATACAGGGATCTCCTACGAGCAGTACTTC
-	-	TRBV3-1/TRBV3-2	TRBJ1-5	CASSQGPKNQPQHF	TGTGCCAGCAGCCAAGGGCCAAAGAATCAGCCCCAGCATTTT
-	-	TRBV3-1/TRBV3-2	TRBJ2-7	CASSQATYEQYF	TGTGCCAGCAGCCAAGCTACCTACGAGCAGTACTTC
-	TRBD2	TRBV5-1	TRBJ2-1	CASSRGPTSGSMDEQFF	TGCGCCAGCAGCCGGGGACCGACTAGCGGGAGTATGGATGAGCAGTTCTTC
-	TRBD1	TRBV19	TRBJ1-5	CASSMRGQGPNQPQHF	TGTGCCAGTAGTATGCGGGGACAGGGACCCAATCAGCCCCAGCATTTT
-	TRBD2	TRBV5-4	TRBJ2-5	CASSSDGTSEVMAQYF	TGTGCCAGCAGCTCGGATGGGACTAGCGAAGTGATGGCCCAGTACTTC
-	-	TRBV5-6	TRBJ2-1	CASSLPGPLRDEQFF	TGTGCCAGCAGCTTGCCCGGTCCCCTACGCGATGAGCAGTTCTTC
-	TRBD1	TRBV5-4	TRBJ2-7	CASSLGGQGADEQYF	TGTGCCAGCAGCTTGGGGGGACAGGGGGCAGACGAGCAGTACTTC
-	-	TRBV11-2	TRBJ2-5	CASSFRGSKTQYF	TGTGCCAGCAGCTTTAGGGGGAGCAAGACCCAGTACTTC
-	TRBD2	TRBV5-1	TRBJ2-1	CASSTVAGGRYNEQFF	TGCGCCAGCAGCACCGTAGCGGGGGGCCGATACAATGAGCAGTTCTTC
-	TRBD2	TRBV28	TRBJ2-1	CASSFLAGSYNEQFF	TGTGCCAGCAGTTTTCTAGCGGGTTCCTACAATGAGCAGTTCTTC
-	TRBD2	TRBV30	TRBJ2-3	CAWSVAGTDTQYF	TGTGCCTGGAGTGTAGCGGGAACAGATACGCAGTATTTT
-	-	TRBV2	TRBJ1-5	CASGTPSKPQHF	TGTGCCAGCGGGACACCCAGTAAGCCCCAGCATTTT
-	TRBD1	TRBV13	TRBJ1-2	CASSPQGQGAGGYTF	TGTGCCAGCAGCCCGCAGGGGCAGGGGGCGGGCGGCTACACCTTC
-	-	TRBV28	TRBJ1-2	CASSMGQPGDGYTF	TGTGCCAGCAGTATGGGCCAGCCCGGGGATGGCTACACCTTC
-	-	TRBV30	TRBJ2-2	CAWREGLNTGELFF	TGTGCCTGGAGGGAGGGATTGAACACCGGGGAGCTGTTTTTT
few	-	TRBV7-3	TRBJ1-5	CASSLKPGQPQHF	TGTGCCAGCAGCTTAAAGCCGGGGCAGCCCCAGCATTTT
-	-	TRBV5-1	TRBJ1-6	CASSLVGQPNSPLHF	TGCGCCAGCAGCTTGGTCGGACAGCCAAATTCACCCCTCCACTTT
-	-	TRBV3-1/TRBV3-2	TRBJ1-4	CASSQGQTAEKLFF	TGTGCCAGCAGCCAAGGACAGACGGCTGAAAAACTGTTTTTT
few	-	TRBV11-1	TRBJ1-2	CASSPPWSYGYTF	TGTGCCAGCAGCCCACCCTGGAGCTATGGCTACACCTTC
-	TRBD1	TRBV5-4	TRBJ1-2	CASSLDRGVHGYTF	TGTGCCAGCAGCTTGGACAGGGGAGTCCATGGCTACACCTTC
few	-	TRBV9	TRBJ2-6	CASSGARAGANVLTF	TGTGCCAGCAGCGGAGCCAGGGCTGGGGCCAACGTCCTGACTTTC
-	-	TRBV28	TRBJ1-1	CASSPTGRGPNTEAFF	TGTGCCAGCAGTCCTACCGGGAGAGGACCAAACACTGAAGCTTTCTTT
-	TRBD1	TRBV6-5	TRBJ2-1	CASSRQGTFYNEQFF	TGTGCCAGCAGTAGACAGGGAACTTTCTACAATGAGCAGTTCTTC
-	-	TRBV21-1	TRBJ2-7	CASSKSSGTDISYEQYF	TGTGCCAGCAGCAAAAGTTCCGGGACAGATATCTCCTACGAGCAGTACTTC
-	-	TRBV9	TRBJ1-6	CASSPPGGRDSPLHF	TGTGCCAGCAGCCCCCCCGGGGGTAGGGATTCACCCCTCCACTTT
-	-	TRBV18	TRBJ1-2	CASSPSTANYGYTF	TGTGCCAGCTCACCGTCGACAGCTAACTATGGCTACACCTTC
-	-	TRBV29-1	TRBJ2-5	CSAEGRKQETQYF	TGCAGCGCCGAGGGCAGAAAGCAAGAGACCCAGTACTTC
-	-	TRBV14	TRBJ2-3	CASSRIAATDTQYF	TGTGCCAGCAGCCGAATAGCGGCCACAGATACGCAGTATTTT
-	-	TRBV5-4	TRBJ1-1	CASSLDSGKSTEAFF	TGTGCCAGCAGCTTGGATTCGGGGAAGTCTACTGAAGCTTTCTTT
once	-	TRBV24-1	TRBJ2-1	CATSPGNNEQFF	TGTGCCACCAGTCCAGGGAACAATGAGCAGTTCTTC
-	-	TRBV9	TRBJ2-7	CASSVAFGKGYEQYF	TGTGCCAGCAGCGTAGCCTTCGGGAAAGGTTACGAGCAGTACTTC
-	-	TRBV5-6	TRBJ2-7	CASFDRRSYEQYF	TGTGCCAGCTTTGACAGGCGTTCCTACGAGCAGTACTTC
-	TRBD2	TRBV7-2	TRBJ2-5	CASSTRTSGTKETQYF	TGTGCCAGCAGCACCAGAACTAGCGGGACCAAAGAGACCCAGTACTTC
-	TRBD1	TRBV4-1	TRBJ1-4	CASSRSPGQPYEKLFF	TGCGCCAGCAGCCGCTCCCCGGGACAGCCTTATGAAAAACTGTTTTTT
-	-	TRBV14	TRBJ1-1	CASSLSGGARVTEAFF	TGTGCCAGCAGCCTCTCCGGGGGGGCGCGGGTCACTGAAGCTTTCTTT
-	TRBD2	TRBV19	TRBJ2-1	CASTRLAGTYNEQFF	TGTGCCAGTACCAGACTAGCGGGAACCTACAATGAGCAGTTCTTC
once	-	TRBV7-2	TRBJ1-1	CASSLGAGTNTEAFF	TGTGCCAGCAGCTTAGGGGCGGGGACTAACACTGAAGCTTTCTTT
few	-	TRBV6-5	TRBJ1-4	CASSQSRGREKLFF	TGTGCCAGCAGCCAAAGCAGGGGACGAGAAAAACTGTTTTTT